This TCR beta chain was recovered during a study of T cells in Graves' hyperthyroidism and ophthalmopathy (dated by TCRdb to about 2019). General notes on the study: Peripheral blood was sampled at the time of initial diagnosis, prior to any treatment. TCR V-J signatures able to tell the groups apart were searched for in a discovery cohort of 100 patients, of whom more than 40 had Graves' ophthalmopathy and about 60 had stable Graves' hyperthyroidism. Whether ophthalmopathy could be predicted prospectively was tested in an independent validation cohort made up of 18 to 20 hyperthyroidism patients plus 17 patients who later progressed to ophthalmopathy. The 100 or so discovery patients were randomly divided into training and test sets at a 7:3 ratio. The study also compared thyroid tissue and blood T-cell repertoires from roughly 6 Graves' hyperthyroidism patients. After sampling, hyperthyroidism patients received methimazole starting at 30 mg daily, and ophthalmopathy patients received high-dose intravenous methylprednisolone. The paper reports TCR Vbeta CDR3 sequencing of some 140 peripheral blood samples: some 44 ophthalmopathy, 75 to 80 hyperthyroidism and 17 progressor patients. Study-wide conclusions, independent of this receptor: Most expanded thyroid clonotypes (frequency above 0.001) were also found in blood, which suggests that blood repertoires may mirror thyroid immune responses. Ophthalmopathy was separated from stable hyperthyroidism by a 13 V-J signature model, with over 85% sensitivity and about 81% specificity obtained in cross-validation and 80%/75% obtained in testing. During validation, the model predicted progression to ophthalmopathy a median of approximately 6 months ahead of onset, with almost 71% sensitivity and 72.22% specificity. No statistical method was used to set the sample size in advance, and investigators knew the group allocation.

Trimmed from V: 6 bases; trimmed from J: 3 bases; junction bases lacking a gene match: 8. CDR3 length: 15 amino acids, cysteine to phenylalanine. Kept here is only the CDR3 DNA, which spans 45 bases and is read in frame from base 1. Reading the germline V gene gives CDR1 MDHEN and CDR2 SYDVKM. The TCR beta CDR3 regions were amplified from RNA transcripts. The first round of RT-PCR for the TCR CDR3 was performed with the HTBI primer set and the Qiagen OneStep RT-PCR kit. Libraries were constructed in a second round of multiplex PCR, after which size selection and purification were performed. Paired-end sequencing of the libraries was performed with 100 bp reads on an Illumina HiSeq2000. Regarding the original processing steps: SOAPnuke was used to process the raw data, with reads discarded if the reads contained adapters or uncalled bases, had a mean Phred below 15, or lacked an exact constant-primer or identifier match. COPE v1.2.5 was used to merge the high-quality paired reads, and each unique nucleotide sequence was defined as a clonotype. Clonotypes were aligned to IMGT TRBV, TRBD and TRBJ reference segments using MiTCR v1.1. Analysis was restricted to V-J combinations with a frequency above 0.0001, which covered 99.2% of repertoires. A TCS score was defined as the ratio between F50 (clonal expansion) and ExV (chaos), using BLOSUM62-based TCRdist between CDR3 peptides within each V-J. Welch's t-statistics and random forest reduced some 510 V-J features to 10 to 15, which were used in a naive Bayes classifier (R e1071). TCRdb's own reprocessing of the public reads used fastp at Q25 and MiXCR and kept productive beta chains. Each CDR3 protein appears once, grouped with its most common genes and DNA. TCRdb's processing, not the authors', yielded these V and J calls. The sample table contains a few hundred thousand distinct CDR3 sequences; only one count was recorded for more than 12% of them. Less than 15% of the sample is held by the ten biggest clonotypes.

Remarks on this clonotype: It lacks a known antigen. No qualities accompany the bases; no much larger clone lies one base away.

The hyperthyroidism patients were between 18 and 65 years old and newly diagnosed, with a disease duration of less than 2 months. The study excluded patients with uncontrolled infections, other autoimmune diseases, pregnancy or lactation. Diagnoses relied on clinical symptoms, serum thyroxine and TRAb, thyroid ultrasound and orbital computed tomography. For progressor patients, blood was drawn at the first diagnosis of hyperthyroidism, before any ophthalmopathy symptoms had appeared. PBMCs were isolated from more than 9 ml of fresh peripheral blood by Ficoll-Paque density gradient centrifugation. Patients classed as progressors first received a Graves' hyperthyroidism diagnosis and then went on to develop ophthalmopathy during follow-up. Total RNA was extracted with Trizol reagent, and quality was checked on an Agilent 2100 Bioanalyzer.

Specimen: blood. In this chain, TRBV28 is recombined with TRBJ2-4, and TRBD1 matches 7 of the central bases. The sequence derives from a woman aged 40-49 years with Graves' hyperthyroidism that later progressed to Graves' ophthalmopathy. The CDR3 corresponds to CASSPVGTDKNIQYF. At the DNA level, the sequence is TGTGCCAGCAGCCCCGTCGGGACAGACAAAAACATTCAGTACTTC.